This TCR beta chain is from a study of blood T cell repertoires in COVID-19. Study information: PBMCs, B-cell-depleted T cells, or T cells were the source of the cDNA or gDNA that made up the material.

V trimming: 2 bases; J trimming: 6 bases; junction bases outside the gene matches: 8. The CDR3 length is 17 residues. The germline CDR1 and CDR2 sequences are LNHDA and SQIVND (reference sequence). Clones were read by immunoSEQ multiplex PCR, and TCRdb kept only the in-frame ones, dropping some. The table records 250,000 or so clones, about 86% of them present only once. The clonotype originates from a middle-aged man who had recovered from COVID-19. The sequenced material came from PBMCs or T cells enriched from blood (not recorded which). This chain links TRBV19 with TRBJ1-5; TRBD1 matches 12 bases. CDR3 residues: CASSISRGQGAAQPQHF. Written as DNA, the CDR3 is TGTGCCAGTAGTATATCCCGGGGACAGGGGGCGGCTCAGCCCCAGCATTTT. Complete variable domain (other parts from reference TRBV19 and TRBJ1-5): DGGITQSPKYLFRKEGQNVTLSCEQNLNHDAMYWYRQDPGQGLRLIYYSQIVNDFQKGDIAEGYSVSREKKESFPLTVTSAQKNPTAFYLCASSISRGQGAAQPQHFGDGTRLSIL.